A selection of T cell receptor beta chains follows, all from one sample in a study of blood T cell repertoires in COVID-19. Data came from immunoSEQ multiplex PCR; TCRdb stores just in-frame clones and leaves some out. The sample records 55,000 to 70,000 clones, roughly 90% being singletons. What was sequenced was peripheral blood. Receptors originate from a man in his forties or fifties with COVID-19, enrolled during active disease. Both conserved end residues are part of each CDR3.

V gene	J gene	CDR3 protein
TRBV12-3/TRBV12-4	TRBJ1-2	CASRTDRYYGYTF
TRBV6-5	TRBJ2-1	CASSYPGEQFF
TRBV2	TRBJ2-1	CASSAVSYNEQFF
TRBV3-1/TRBV3-2	TRBJ1-5	CASSLDLALGRYSNQPQHF
TRBV5-4	TRBJ2-1	CASSLTGGVEEQFF
TRBV11-2	TRBJ2-7	CASSSSREQYF
TRBV2	TRBJ1-1	CASMLQGYTEAFF
TRBV6-5	TRBJ2-2	CASNPGQGNTGELFF
TRBV7-6	TRBJ2-1	CASSLGRGGGVREQFF
TRBV5-1	TRBJ2-3	CASSLGLRSPSTDTQYF
TRBV29-1	TRBJ2-3	CSVEQGRGDTQYF
TRBV3-1/TRBV3-2	TRBJ1-5	CASSQDLNSNQPQHF
TRBV12-5	TRBJ2-3	CASGGSTDTQYF
TRBV5-4	TRBJ2-3	CASSLDGRGGPDTQYF
TRBV15	TRBJ1-1	CATRWDSVNTEAFF
TRBV28	TRBJ1-6	CASRQGGSTYNSPLHF
TRBV28	TRBJ2-1	CANSRESSYNEQFF
TRBV28	TRBJ1-5	CASSINNQPQHF
TRBV6-1	TRBJ2-7	CASSEGDSLQQYF
TRBV6-2/TRBV6-3	TRBJ2-3	CASSPGTSLDTQYF
TRBV4-1	TRBJ2-2	CASSQETDLANTGELFF
TRBV7-2	TRBJ2-2	CASSPVGGAVTGELFF
TRBV7-6	TRBJ2-3	CASSLVAGDTDTQYF
TRBV23-1	TRBJ1-5	CASSKRNEGYNSNQPQHF
TRBV28	TRBJ1-3	CASSLGIGTYGSGNTIYF
TRBV5-6	TRBJ1-1	CASSLGTGGAEAFF